The 26 T cell receptor beta chains below come from one sample, sequenced in a study of control samples from healthy donors and cancer patients. The repertoire was sequenced with immunoSEQ multiplex PCR; TCRdb's copy has only in-frame clones and lacks some. The sample shows about 130,000 clones, 90% to 95% of them seen only once. The sample comprised PBMCs. These TCRs come from a man aged 50 to 59 with head and neck cancer.

The chain links TRBV6-5 to TRBJ2-2, with D perhaps TRBD1 or TRBD2 (6 bases each). The germline V gene has CDR1 MNHEY and CDR2 SVGAGI. Trimming stripped 7 bases from V and 6 bases from J, with 15 bases between. The CDR3 runs to 14 residues. This CDR3 is CASIQKGGPGELFF. The CDR3 DNA is TGTGCCAGCATCCAGAAGGGGGGCCCCGGGGAGCTGTTTTTT.

The chain joins TRBV5-1 to TRBJ2-3; D possibly corresponds to TRBD2 (5 bases). This CDR3 contains 14 residues. V dropped 1 base and J dropped 2 bases, with 8 bases sitting between them. Germline V gene sequence: CDR1 SGHRS, CDR2 YFSETQ. The DNA of the CDR3 is TGCGCCAGCAGCTTGCGACTATACACAGATACGCAGTATTTT. This translates into CASSLRLYTDTQYF.

This clone was recorded only once. V and J are TRBV27 and TRBJ2-3; possibly TRBD1 or TRBD2 for D (5 bases each). V lost 4 bases and J lost 5, with 10 bases in between. This CDR3 comprises 13 residues. Germline-derived CDR1 and CDR2 are MNHEY and SMNVEV (reference sequence). As DNA, the CDR3 is TGTGCCAGCAGTTCGGGACGGGGAGATACGCAGTATTTT. This gives the protein CASSSGRGDTQYF.

The chain couples TRBV19 to TRBJ2-7, with 7 nucleotides matching TRBD1. The CDR3 runs to 13 residues. V lost 5 bases to trimming and J lost 4 bases; unmatched junction nucleotides: 5. Germline CDR1 reads LNHDA; CDR2 reads SQIVND (reference sequence). CDR3 coding DNA: TGTGCCAGTAGTTTAGGACAGGAATACGAGCAGTACTTC. This translates into CASSLGQEYEQYF.

The chain recombines TRBV12-5 with TRBJ2-1, with TRBD2 matching over 12 bases. CDR1 LGHNT and CDR2 FRNRAP come from the germline V gene. V trimming: 5 bases; J trimming: 8 bases; junction bases outside the gene matches: 7. There are 15 residues in the CDR3. The CDR3 reads CASGHLAGGPHEQFF. CDR3 bases: TGTGCTAGTGGTCATCTAGCGGGGGGGCCTCATGAGCAGTTCTTC. The whole variable domain, filled in from reference TRBV12-5 and TRBJ2-1, reads DARVTQTPRHKVTEMGQEVTMRCQPILGHNTVFWYRQTMMQGLELLAYFRNRAPLDDSGMPKDRFSAEMPDATLATLKIQPSEPRDSAVYFCASGHLAGGPHEQFFGPGTRLTVL.

The chain carries TRBV11-2 and TRBJ2-2, with D possibly TRBD1 on 5 matching bases. CDR1 and CDR2 from the germline V gene are SGHAT and FQNNGV. Trimming shortened V by 3 bases and J by 6 bases, and 8 bases separated the two germline ends. The CDR3 consists of 13 residues. In DNA, the CDR3 is TGTGCCAGCAGCTTGACAGTCCCCGGGGAGCTGTTTTTT. This translates into CASSLTVPGELFF.

The DNA of the CDR3 is TGTGCCAGCTCACCACGGCAGGGCAGGTACGAGCAGTACTTC. Its translation: CASSPRQGRYEQYF. The chain uses TRBV18 and TRBJ2-7; weak D call: TRBD1 (5 bases). The V gene's germline CDR1 is KGHSH and CDR2 LQKENI. The V end lost 1 base, the J end lost 4 bases, and 11 bases lay between the germline ends. The CDR3 contains 14 residues.

V usage is TRBV7-3 and J usage is TRBJ2-2; D is unresolved. The ends were cut back, 6 bases at V and 1 base at J, with 3 bases in the middle. There are 12 residues in the CDR3. Germline CDR1 is SGHTA and CDR2 is FQGTGA. This CDR3 reads CASSRNTGELFF. CDR3 bases: TGTGCCAGCAGTCGGAACACCGGGGAGCTGTTTTTT.

J is TRBJ2-5 and V is TRBV9; D possibly corresponds to TRBD1 (5 bases). The germline CDR1 and CDR2 sequences are SGDLS and YYNGEE. CDR3 length equals 14 residues. The V gene lost 0 bases and the J gene lost 2 bases, with 8 bases spanning the gap. The CDR3 is CASSVAAGQETQYF. As DNA, the CDR3 is TGTGCCAGCAGCGTAGCGGCAGGGCAAGAGACCCAGTACTTC.

The CDR3 coding sequence is TGTGCCAGCAGTTTGACTAGCGGGGGGGCCGGATATTTT. As protein: CASSLTSGGAGYF. The chain has TRBV28 and TRBJ2-3, with 14 bases fitting TRBD2. V lost 3 bases and J lost 15; bases outside the gene matches: 5. Germline CDR1 MDHEN, CDR2 SYDVKM. The CDR3 contains 13 residues.

In its sample, this clone was seen once. This chain uses TRBV5-1 with TRBJ2-6; D is unclear. This CDR3 region has 20 residues. Looked up from germline, CDR1 is SGHRS and CDR2 is YFSETQ. Trimming cost V 6 bases and J 1 base, with 26 bases left between them. The CDR3 DNA is TGCGCCAGCATCCATAAGGCCTGGCTGCAAAAAAGGTCTGGGGCCAACGTCCTGACTTTC. Translating gives CASIHKAWLQKRSGANVLTF.

A single count supports this clone. The chain recombines TRBV7-9 with TRBJ2-1, with 7 bases identical to TRBD1. There are 13 residues in the CDR3. CDR1 is SEHNR and CDR2 is FQNEAQ in the germline V gene (reference sequence). V dropped 5 bases and J dropped 10; count of bases not matched to a gene: 8. DNA of the CDR3: TGTGCCAGCAGCCCCCGACAGGGCCGGGAGCAGTTCTTC. Its translation is CASSPRQGREQFF.

The genes are TRBV6-2 or TRBV6-3 and TRBJ1-2; tentatively, D is TRBD1 (5 bases). The CDR3 totals 11 residues. Germline lookup yields CDR1 MNHEY and CDR2 SVGEGT. Trimming took off 2 bases at V and 8 bases at J, with 6 bases between the two ends. Written as DNA, the CDR3 is TGTGCCAGCAGTTACAGGGGAGGCTACACCTTC. Protein: CASSYRGGYTF.

The rearrangement joins TRBV5-6 to TRBJ1-5, with D uncertain. This CDR3 has 15 amino acids. The V end was cut by 0 bases, the J end by 4 bases, with 11 bases between. Germline V gives CDR1 SGHDT, CDR2 YYEEEE. DNA of the CDR3: TGTGCCAGCAGCTTGGGAACTGGGTCGAATCAGCCCCAGCATTTT. It encodes CASSLGTGSNQPQHF.

This rearrangement joins TRBV25-1 to TRBJ2-7; no clear D gene. The CDR3 runs to 13 residues. In germline, CDR1 is MGHDK, CDR2 SYGVNS. Trimming pared 5 bases from V and 0 bases from J, leaving 8 bases between. In DNA, the CDR3 is TGTGCCAGCAGTCGGGCGGACTCCTACGAGCAGTACTTC. Encoded protein: CASSRADSYEQYF.

The chain carries TRBV11-1 and TRBJ1-6; D ambiguous. The germline V and J ends were trimmed by 5 bases and 8 bases, with 13 bases remaining between them. Germline CDR1 reads SGHAT; CDR2 reads FQDESV (reference sequence). The CDR3 runs 14 residues. This CDR3 is CASSPLQIDSPLHF. CDR3 DNA: TGTGCCAGCAGCCCTCTCCAGATCGATTCACCCCTCCACTTT.

This sequence joins TRBV4-2 and TRBJ2-3; 7 bases fit TRBD1. The V gene's germline CDR1 is LGHNA and CDR2 YNFKEQ. The CDR3 covers 15 residues. V trimming: 5 bases; J trimming: 2 bases; junction bases outside the gene matches: 7. CDR3 protein: CASSYTGQPTDTQYF. The CDR3 DNA is TGTGCCAGCAGCTATACGGGACAGCCCACAGATACGCAGTATTTT.

The rearrangement links TRBV7-6 to TRBJ2-2; 14 positions match TRBD2. This CDR3 is 18 amino acids long. Trimming took 8 bases from V and 3 from J; bases not matched to a gene: 11. Germline V gives CDR1 SGHVS, CDR2 FNYEAQ. CDR3 in amino acids: CASGGPTSGGADTGELFF. As DNA, the CDR3 is TGTGCCAGCGGGGGTCCGACTAGCGGGGGGGCTGACACCGGGGAGCTGTTTTTT.

The V gene is TRBV27, the J gene TRBJ1-3; D uncertain. V lost 2 bases and J lost 0, with 8 bases in between. Germline-derived CDR1 and CDR2 are MNHEY and SMNVEV (reference sequence). The CDR3 is 15 amino acids. The CDR3 reads CASSLRQGSGNTIYF. CDR3 DNA sequence: TGTGCCAGCAGTTTACGACAAGGCTCTGGAAACACCATATATTTT.

As DNA, the CDR3 is TGTGCCAGCAACCAGGGGGCCTCCTACAATGAGCAGTTCTTC. This gives the protein CASNQGASYNEQFF. This sequence joins TRBV7-9 and TRBJ2-1; TRBD1 matches at 8 bases. V dropped 7 bases and J dropped 0; count of bases not matched to a gene: 2. Germline CDR1 is SEHNR and CDR2 is FQNEAQ (reference sequence). This CDR3 has 14 residues.

This chain links TRBV5-1 with TRBJ2-3; the match to TRBD2 covers 11 bases. Trimming cost V 4 bases and J 1 base; bases outside gene matches: 8. Germline CDR1 is SGHRS and CDR2 is YFSETQ. The CDR3 is made up of 17 amino acids. The CDR3 DNA follows: TGCGCCAGCAGCCTAGGACTAGCGGGTTCTGGCACAGATACGCAGTATTTT. Its translation: CASSLGLAGSGTDTQYF.

The chain uses TRBV5-1 and TRBJ1-2; 11 bases fit TRBD1. Germline loops: CDR1 SGHRS, CDR2 YFSETQ. The CDR3 covers 15 residues. J gave up 6 bases and V 0 bases, and 4 bases lay outside the gene matches. CDR3 DNA sequence: TGCGCCAGCAGCTTGGACGGGACAGGGGGAGATGGCTACACCTTC. It translates to CASSLDGTGGDGYTF.

The chain has TRBV5-4 and TRBJ2-7; no definite D call. Germline V gene lookup returns CDR1 SGHNT and CDR2 YYREEE (reference sequence). V was cut by 0 bases and J by 1 base, with 11 bases left in between. This CDR3 is 15 amino acids long. Here the CDR3 reads CASSLVMGLSYEQYF. The CDR3 nucleotides are TGTGCCAGCAGCTTGGTCATGGGTCTTTCCTACGAGCAGTACTTC.

The DNA of the CDR3 is TGTGCCAGTAGTATAGGAGGGTACGACTACGAGCAGTACTTC. Residues: CASSIGGYDYEQYF. V is TRBV19 and J is TRBJ2-7; possibly TRBD2 for D (5 bases). Germline V CDR1 and CDR2: LNHDA, SQIVND (reference sequence). V was clipped by 1 base and J by 3 bases, with 10 bases between them. The CDR3 is 14 amino acids.

The rearrangement uses TRBV19 and TRBJ1-2; the match to TRBD1 covers 8 bases. With 5 bases clipped from V and 4 bases from J, the junction kept 3 bases outside the gene matches. This CDR3 has 13 amino acids. Germline V gives CDR1 LNHDA, CDR2 SQIVND (reference sequence). CDR3 nucleotides: TGTGCCAGTAGTGTAGGACAGGGCTATGGCTACACCTTC. This encodes CASSVGQGYGYTF.

The chain joins TRBV2 to TRBJ1-1; D is perhaps TRBD1 (6 bases). This CDR3 has 15 residues. Germline-derived CDR1 and CDR2 are SNHLY and FYNNEI. The V gene lost 6 bases and the J gene lost 5 bases, with 19 bases spanning the gap. CDR3 DNA sequence: TGTGCCAGCAGGGCACAGCGGGGGGCAAGTACTGAAGCTTTCTTT. It translates to CASRAQRGASTEAFF.